The rows below give T cell receptor beta chains drawn from one sample of a study of cytomegalovirus exposure and HLA in healthy donors. Clones were read by immunoSEQ multiplex PCR, and TCRdb kept only the in-frame ones, dropping some. The table records about 85,000 clones, over 70% of them present only once. The sample was PBMCs. Source of these receptors: a middle-aged man in good health and CMV-seropositive. CDR3s include the opening cysteine and the closing phenylalanine or tryptophan. Each record gives: clone size, CDR3 length, V gene, J gene, D gene, CDR3 DNA, CDR3 protein. D genes are given only for firm matches. Only some rows state a clone size, as once, few, many or a class for expanded clones.

>NA|13|TRBV29-1|TRBJ1-1|TRBD1
TGCAGCGTTGTATTAGCGGACAGGGCTGAAGCTTTCTTT
CSVVLADRAEAFF
>few|18|TRBV5-1|TRBJ2-3|TRBD2
TGCGCCAGCAGCTTTCGGCTAGCGGGCCTATCGGGCACAGATACGCAGTATTTT
CASSFRLAGLSGTDTQYF
>NA|15|TRBV7-8|TRBJ2-3|NA
TGTGCCAGCAGCTTAGCGGGGGGTAGAACAGATACGCAGTATTTT
CASSLAGGRTDTQYF
>NA|12|TRBV6-6|TRBJ1-2|TRBD1
TGTGCCAGCAGTACAGGGGAGGAGGGCTACACCTTC
CASSTGEEGYTF
>NA|14|TRBV7-3|TRBJ2-3|NA
TGTGCCAGCAGCTTAAAGCTTAGCACAGATACGCAGTATTTT
CASSLKLSTDTQYF
>NA|15|TRBV18|TRBJ2-3|NA
TGTGCCAGCTCACCAGAAACAGGTGGCACAGATACGCAGTATTTT
CASSPETGGTDTQYF
>NA|15|TRBV15|TRBJ2-7|NA
TGTGCCACCAGCAGAGATGTGACATTAGCCTACGAGCAGTACTTC
CATSRDVTLAYEQYF
>NA|15|TRBV5-4|TRBJ2-1|NA
TGTGCCAGCAGCGGTCAAGGAGTCTCCTACAATGAGCAGTTCTTC
CASSGQGVSYNEQFF
>NA|14|TRBV29-1|TRBJ1-2|NA
TGCAGCGTTGAAGTGTTCGGGGGGAGTTCGGGGGGCACCTTC
CSVEVFGGSSGGTF
>NA|14|TRBV7-9|TRBJ1-4|NA
TGTGCCAGCAGTTTCACAGGGCTTAATGAAAAACTGTTTTTT
CASSFTGLNEKLFF
>NA|13|TRBV30|TRBJ1-2|TRBD1
TGTGCCTGGAGGAAGGGACAGGGAGATGGCTACACCTTC
CAWRKGQGDGYTF
>once|16|TRBV19|TRBJ1-2|TRBD1
TGTGCCAGTAGTAAACAAGGGACAGCTTCTAACTATGGCTACACCTTC
CASSKQGTASNYGYTF
>few|13|TRBV5-4|TRBJ2-7|NA
TGTGCCAGCAGCTTCACGGGAACCTACGAGCAGTACTTC
CASSFTGTYEQYF
>NA|13|TRBV13|TRBJ1-5|NA
TGTGCCAGCAGCTTCAGGGCTGATCAGCCCCAGCATTTT
CASSFRADQPQHF
>NA|14|TRBV9|TRBJ2-7|NA
TGTGCCAGCAGCGGAGGATTTCTGTCCTACGAGCAGTACTTC
CASSGGFLSYEQYF
>NA|13|TRBV7-2|TRBJ2-5|NA
TGTGCCAGCAGCTTAGACGGGGGACCCCCCCCGTACTTC
CASSLDGGPPPYF
>NA|15|TRBV29-1|TRBJ2-1|NA
TGCAGCTCGGCACCTGGACTTTTCTCCTACAATGAGCAGTTCTTC
CSSAPGLFSYNEQFF
>NA|14|TRBV5-5|TRBJ2-7|NA
TGTGCCAGCAGCCGCCGGGACACTAACTACGAGCAGTACTTC
CASSRRDTNYEQYF
>NA|16|TRBV5-1|TRBJ2-1|TRBD2
TGCGCCAGCAGCTTGGCCGGGACTAGCTCGCACAATGAGCAGTTCTTC
CASSLAGTSSHNEQFF
>NA|14|TRBV10-1|TRBJ1-1|TRBD1
TGCGCCAGCAAGAACCGGCAGGGGGACACTGAAGCTTTCTTT
CASKNRQGDTEAFF
>NA|15|TRBV27|TRBJ2-7|NA
TGTGCCAGCAGTCCCGGGAGCGGCCGTCCCTACGAGCAGTACTTC
CASSPGSGRPYEQYF
>NA|13|TRBV5-1|TRBJ2-7|TRBD1
TGCGCCAGCATCGGACAGGGGGGAGTCGAGCAGTACTTC
CASIGQGGVEQYF
>NA|16|TRBV25-1|TRBJ1-4|TRBD1
TGTGCCAGCAGGGCCGACGCACAGGGGGCTGATGAAAAACTGTTTTTT
CASRADAQGADEKLFF
>NA|15|TRBV21-1|TRBJ2-5|NA
TGTGCCAGCAGCAAGGGCAACCAGGGGGCAGAGACCCAGTACTTC
CASSKGNQGAETQYF
>NA|14|TRBV5-1|TRBJ2-1|TRBD2
TGCGCCAGCAGCTTGAATAGCGGGAGTATTGAGCAGTTCTTC
CASSLNSGSIEQFF
>NA|12|TRBV6-5|TRBJ1-1|NA
TGTGCCAGCAGTAGGGGGAACACTGAAGCTTTCTTT
CASSRGNTEAFF
>NA|13|TRBV30|TRBJ2-5|NA
TGTGCCTGGAGTACACAGGGTCAAGAGACCCAGTACTTC
CAWSTQGQETQYF
>NA|15|TRBV18|TRBJ1-2|NA
TGTGCCAGCTCCCCTACCAAAGCAGGGGAGTATGGCTACACCTTC
CASSPTKAGEYGYTF
>NA|15|TRBV13|TRBJ2-3|NA
TGTGCCAGTGGTTTCCTAGCGCCAAGCACAGATACGCAGTATTTT
CASGFLAPSTDTQYF
>NA|11|TRBV20-1|TRBJ1-2|NA
TGCAGTGCCCCAGGGGATGATGGCTACACCTTC
CSAPGDDGYTF
>NA|17|TRBV11-2|TRBJ2-1|NA
TGTGCCAGCAGCTTAGGAGTGGCAGGGTTGACCTACAATGAGCAGTTCTTC
CASSLGVAGLTYNEQFF
>NA|14|TRBV6-1|TRBJ2-1|NA
TGTGCCAGCATCCGTGGAGGGGCGGAGAATGAGCAGTTCTTC
CASIRGGAENEQFF